A selection of T cell receptor beta chains follows, all from one sample in a study of shared clonotypes between healthy human individuals. Only in-frame clones appear in the TCRdb table, and some are missing; sequencing was by immunoSEQ multiplex PCR. This sample yields 490,000 or so clones, of which around 80% are seen a single time; approximately 12% belongs to the top ten. Specimen: PBMCs. These receptors were collected from a woman in her 40s in good health. Some clones in this sample may be carry-over from other donors' samples. Both conserved end residues are part of each CDR3. Fields, in order: CDR3 protein, V gene, J gene.

cdr3_aa: CASSDGGTGSAEQFF
v_call: TRBV10-2
j_call: TRBJ2-1

cdr3_aa: CASSLQGGGETQYF
v_call: TRBV7-8
j_call: TRBJ2-5

cdr3_aa: CASSETGANTEAFF
v_call: TRBV9
j_call: TRBJ1-1

cdr3_aa: CASTRTGGGTDTQYF
v_call: TRBV19
j_call: TRBJ2-3

cdr3_aa: CASSPTTGGYYGYTF
v_call: TRBV18
j_call: TRBJ1-2

cdr3_aa: CASSLRDIYGYTF
v_call: TRBV7-2
j_call: TRBJ1-2

cdr3_aa: CASSPRGAGSYNEQFF
v_call: TRBV19
j_call: TRBJ2-1

cdr3_aa: CASSRDTEQYF
v_call: TRBV19
j_call: TRBJ2-7

cdr3_aa: CASSSLGLVPDTQYF
v_call: TRBV9
j_call: TRBJ2-3

cdr3_aa: CASSLWTSTWTGLYGYTF
v_call: TRBV11-2
j_call: TRBJ1-2

cdr3_aa: CASSSGTSGSTDTQYF
v_call: TRBV5-4
j_call: TRBJ2-3